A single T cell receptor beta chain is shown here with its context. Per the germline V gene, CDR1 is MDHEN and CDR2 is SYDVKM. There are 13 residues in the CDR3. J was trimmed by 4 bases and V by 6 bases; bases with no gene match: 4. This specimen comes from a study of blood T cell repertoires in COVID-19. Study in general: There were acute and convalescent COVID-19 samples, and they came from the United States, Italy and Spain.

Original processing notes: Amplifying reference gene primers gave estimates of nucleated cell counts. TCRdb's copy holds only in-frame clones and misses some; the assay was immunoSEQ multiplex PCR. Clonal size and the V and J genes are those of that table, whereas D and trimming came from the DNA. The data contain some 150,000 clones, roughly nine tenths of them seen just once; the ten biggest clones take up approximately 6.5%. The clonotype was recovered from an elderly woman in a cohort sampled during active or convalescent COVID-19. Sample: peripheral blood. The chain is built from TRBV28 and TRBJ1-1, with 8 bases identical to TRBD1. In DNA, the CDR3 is TGTGCCAGCAGGCAGGGGGCGAGCACTGAAGCTTTCTTT. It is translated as CASRQGASTEAFF.